This TCR beta chain came from a study of radiotherapy plus CTLA-4 blockade in lung cancer. Study at large: Disease control was seen in 30% to 35% of patients, objective responses in roughly 17%.

The repertoire was sequenced with immunoSEQ multiplex PCR; TCRdb's copy has only in-frame clones and lacks some. The sample lists around 26,000 clones; 73% were seen once. Study-wide results and caveats: Reports identified early blood T cell clone dynamics, with interferon-beta, as the best response predictor. Once radiotherapy plus ipilimumab had been given, TCR clones derived from tumor expanded in blood.

The V gene lost 4 bases and the J gene lost 0 bases, with 7 bases spanning the gap. Germline lookup yields CDR1 SNHLY and CDR2 FYNNEI. The CDR3 is 14 amino acids. Turning to this clone: The target antigen is unknown.

The sample in question was peripheral blood, obtained from a patient treated with radiotherapy plus ipilimumab. This clonotype was obtained from a human donor with non-small cell lung cancer who had stable disease on radiotherapy plus ipilimumab. The chain joins TRBV2 to TRBJ1-5; D call uncertain. In DNA form, the CDR3 reads TGTGCCAGCAGTGGTGGCAGTAGCAATCAGCCCCAGCATTTT. This translates into CASSGGSSNQPQHF.